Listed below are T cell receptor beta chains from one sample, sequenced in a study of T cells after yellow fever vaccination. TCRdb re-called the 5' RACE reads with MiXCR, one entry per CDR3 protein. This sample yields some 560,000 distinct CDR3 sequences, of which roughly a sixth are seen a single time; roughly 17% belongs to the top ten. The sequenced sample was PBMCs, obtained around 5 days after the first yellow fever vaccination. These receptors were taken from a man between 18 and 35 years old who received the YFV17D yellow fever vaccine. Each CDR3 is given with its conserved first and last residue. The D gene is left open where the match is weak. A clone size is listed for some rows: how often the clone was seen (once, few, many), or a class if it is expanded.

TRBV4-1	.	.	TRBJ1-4	TGCGCCAGCAGCCACATCAGGGAGAGTGGGGAAAAACTGTTTTTT	CASSHIRESGEKLFF
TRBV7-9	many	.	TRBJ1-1	TGTGCCAGCAGCTTAGCGAATCGGTACACTGAAGCTTTCTTT	CASSLANRYTEAFF
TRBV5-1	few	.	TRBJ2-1	TGCGCCAGCGCCGAACTCCGGGGCTCCCCCAATGAGCAGTTCTTC	CASAELRGSPNEQFF
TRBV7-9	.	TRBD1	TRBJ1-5	TGTGCCATGAGTTCCGGGACAGGGGTTCAGCCCCAGCATTTT	CAMSSGTGVQPQHF
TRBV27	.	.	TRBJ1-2	TGTGCCAGCAGTCCTACGCTCGGAGAAGTACAATGGGGCTATACCTTC	CASSPTLGEVQWGYTF
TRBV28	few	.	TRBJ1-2	TGTGCCAGCAGTAGGGCCTCGGTGGCCTATGGCTACACCTTC	CASSRASVAYGYTF
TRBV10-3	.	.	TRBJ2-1	TGTGCCATCACGGACACTCTCAATGAGCAGTTCTTC	CAITDTLNEQFF
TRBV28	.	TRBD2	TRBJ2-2	TGTGCCAGCAGCACCCTCGGACTAGCGGAAAACACCGGGGAGCTGTTTTTT	CASSTLGLAENTGELFF
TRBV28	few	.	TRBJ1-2	TGTGCCAGCAGTACCCTGACGGAAATTAACTATGGCTACACCTTC	CASSTLTEINYGYTF
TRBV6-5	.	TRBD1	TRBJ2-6	TGTGCCAGCAGTCACCTCAGGGGGCACGGGGCCAACGTCCTGACTTTC	CASSHLRGHGANVLTF
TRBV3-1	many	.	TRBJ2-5	TGTGCCAGCAGCCAAGATGGCAGACGAGAGACCCAGTACTTC	CASSQDGRRETQYF
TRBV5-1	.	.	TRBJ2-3	TGCGCCAGCAGCATTAGGTCGGTAGTTGGAGATACGCAGTATTTT	CASSIRSVVGDTQYF
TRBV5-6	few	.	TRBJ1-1	TGTGCCAGCAGCTCCGTCCTCCGGGGAATGAACACTGAAGCTTTCTTT	CASSSVLRGMNTEAFF
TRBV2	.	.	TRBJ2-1	TGTGCCAGCATCTGGGGGGCGAACTACAATGAGCAGTTCTTC	CASIWGANYNEQFF